Included here is one T cell receptor (beta chain) sequence, with context. Its antigen is unknown. No base qualities exist here, and no much larger clone lies one base off it. CDR1 and CDR2 are drawn from the germline V gene: MGHRA, YSYEKL. The CDR3 goes from the cysteine to the phenylalanine over 15 residues. The sequence is cut down to CDR3 DNA, 45 bases in frame from base 1. The trim is 1 base for V and 0 bases for J, with a gap of 9 bases between the germline ends. This sample stems from a study of CD8 T cells in Susac syndrome (dated by TCRdb to about 2019). About the study as a whole: The study used repertoire sequencing to test whether antigen drove CD8+ T cell activation and differentiation in Susac syndrome. Clonality of the CD8+ T cell repertoire was compared between 11 to 12 healthy donors, approximately 14 Susac syndrome patients and about 15 multiple sclerosis patients.

The full study reports these points: The TCR sequencing and HLA analysis was acknowledged to have included a relatively small number of individuals.

RNA was extracted using the RNeasy kit, and roughly 0.5 to 1 microgram was reverse transcribed with random hexamers. The immunoSEQ multiplex PCR assay, which covers 54 Vbeta and 13 Jbeta segments, was used to amplify TCR beta CDR3 regions. PCR amplification bias was corrected by using a synthetic template baseline for primer optimization and computational correction. Processing in the source paper ran as follows. Reads were annotated to V, D and J genes per IMGT and analyzed with immunoSEQ Analyzer, keeping only productive sequences. Clonality was calculated as one minus the Shannon entropy normalized by log2 of the number of productive unique sequences. For each patient and control, public and private clones were evaluated among the 100 most prevalent clones. A clone was defined as Susac-specific if it was absent from the healthy and MS cohorts, from more than 850 published viral clones and from other ImmuneACCESS disease sequences. TCRdb applied fastp at Q25 and MiXCR to the public reads, then kept only in-frame beta chains. Every entry covers one CDR3 protein and lists the most common genes and DNA from its rows. The authors' filters were not applied to this entry. The sample includes a few hundred thousand distinct CDR3 sequences, with approximately 90% observed a single time. In total, the top ten clones hold approximately 0.13% of the sample.

Peripheral blood CD8+ and CD4+ T cells from healthy donors, Susac syndrome patients and multiple sclerosis patients were profiled using high-throughput TCR beta sequencing. Multiple sclerosis controls were treatment-naive patients with stable or active relapsing-remitting disease fulfilling revised McDonald criteria. Bulk CD8+ and CD4+ T cells were purified by magnetic negative isolation, whereas CD8+ TEMRA cells were enriched by FACS. Blood was collected in EDTA tubes and processed within 24 hours, with PBMCs isolated through density gradient centrifugation. PBMCs intended for TCR sequencing were frozen in liquid nitrogen and were later thawed in a 37 degrees C water bath. The sorted or isolated CD4+, CD8+ and CD8+ TEMRA cells had a purity of 90% or higher.

The chain couples TRBV4-1 to TRBJ1-1, with no confident D gene call. The TCR originated in a human donor with multiple sclerosis. The sample comprised CD8+ T cells from PBMCs. DNA sequence: TGCGCCAGCAGCCAAGGAGGAAATTTGAACACTGAAGCTTTCTTT. Its product reads: CASSQGGNLNTEAFF.